These 6 T cell receptor beta chains share one sample of origin, sequenced in a study of T cell repertoires in cytomegalovirus infection. TCRdb itself ran the reads through MiXCR, one entry per CDR3 protein. The table shows 700,000 to 850,000 distinct CDR3 sequences, with about 33% occurring only once. Their cognate antigens are unknown. This specimen consisted of cultured CD8+ T cells from PBMCs, obtained from culture after CMV antigen stimulation. Receptors were obtained from a human donor in good health (CMV status not recorded). Some clones in this sample may be carry-over from other donors' samples.

This clonotype has ten or more counts. The chain carries TRBV7-8 and TRBJ2-1; D might be TRBD2 (5 bases). The germline V and J ends were trimmed by 8 bases and 2 bases, with 13 bases remaining between them. The germline CDR1 and CDR2 sequences are SGHVS and FQNEAQ. The CDR3 has 14 residues. CDR3 loop: CASSDYHTYNEQFF. Here the CDR3 DNA reads TGTGCCAGCTCCGACTACCACACCTACAATGAGCAGTTCTTC.

This clonotype was found many times. The chain links TRBV7-2 to TRBJ2-3, with 14 bases that match TRBD2. This CDR3 is built from 18 residues. Germline CDR1 reads SGHTA; CDR2 reads FQGNSA. The trim removed 4 bases at V and 3 bases at J, leaving 9 bases unmatched. The CDR3 DNA sequence: TGTGCCAGCAGCTACGGACTAGCGGGGGGCCCGAGAACAGATACGCAGTATTTT. It specifies CASSYGLAGGPRTDTQYF. Full variable domain (missing parts from reference TRBV7-2 and TRBJ2-3): GAGVSQSPSNKVTEKGKDVELRCDPISGHTALYWYRQSLGQGLEFLIYFQGNSAPDKSGLPSDRFSAERTGGSVSTLTIQRTQQEDSAVYLCASSYGLAGGPRTDTQYFGPGTRLTVL.

The chain combines TRBV6-5 with TRBJ2-2; D may be TRBD1 or TRBD2 (6 bases each). This CDR3 comprises 15 residues. Germline V lookup: CDR1 MNHEY, CDR2 SVGAGI. Trimming removed 2 bases from V and 5 bases from J, with 12 bases in between. The chain's CDR3 is CASSYEGGPTGELFF. The CDR3 DNA follows: TGTGCCAGCAGTTACGAGGGGGGACCGACCGGGGAGCTGTTTTTT.

In its sample, this clonotype was seen a few times. The CDR3 DNA reads as TGTGCCAGCAGCTACACTAGCGGGGGGCTGGATACGCAGTATTTT. Translated, it gives CASSYTSGGLDTQYF. This chain connects TRBV7-3 to TRBJ2-3, with 12 bases aligning to TRBD2. V shed 4 bases, J shed 6 bases, and the junction held 5 bases outside the gene matches. The CDR3 runs to 15 residues. Germline V gene sequence: CDR1 SGHTA, CDR2 FQGTGA.

This clonotype has at least ten counts. The chain is built from TRBV7-9 and TRBJ2-5; D not resolved. CDR1 SEHNR and CDR2 FQNEAQ come from the germline V gene (reference sequence). V was cut by 3 bases and J by 5 bases, with 10 bases left in between. This CDR3 has 13 residues. In nucleotides, the CDR3 is TGTGCCAGCAGCTTGTTGCCTAAGGAGACCCAGTACTTC. Amino acids: CASSLLPKETQYF.

This clonotype has a count of ten or more. The V and J genes are TRBV5-6 and TRBJ2-5, with D perhaps assigned TRBD1 or TRBD2 (5 bases each). The CDR3 consists of 16 residues. Per germline, CDR1 SGHDT and CDR2 YYEEEE. V was shortened by 3 bases and J by 1 base, with 16 bases between the two germline ends. CDR3 nucleotide sequence: TGTGCCAGCAGCTCGGGAAACACAGGATTCCAAGAGACCCAGTACTTC. Its translation is CASSSGNTGFQETQYF.